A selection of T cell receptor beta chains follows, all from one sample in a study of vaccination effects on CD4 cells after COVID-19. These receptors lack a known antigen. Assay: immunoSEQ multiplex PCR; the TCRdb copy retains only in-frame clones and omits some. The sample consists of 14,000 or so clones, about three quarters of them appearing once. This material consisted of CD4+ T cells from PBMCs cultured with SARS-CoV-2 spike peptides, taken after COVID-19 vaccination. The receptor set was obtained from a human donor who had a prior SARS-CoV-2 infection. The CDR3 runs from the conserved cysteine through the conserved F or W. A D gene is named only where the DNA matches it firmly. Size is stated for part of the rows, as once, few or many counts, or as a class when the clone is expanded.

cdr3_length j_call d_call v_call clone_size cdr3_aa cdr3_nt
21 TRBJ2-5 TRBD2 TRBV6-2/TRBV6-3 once CASSQNKRQTGGGRARGTQYF TGTGCCAGCAGCCAAAATAAAAGACAGACGGGTGGAGGGAGGGCCCGGGGGACCCAGTACTTC
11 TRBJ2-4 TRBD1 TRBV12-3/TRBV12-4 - CASSTTGALYF TGTGCCAGCAGCACAACAGGGGCCCTGTACTTC
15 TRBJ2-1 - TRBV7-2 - CASSLAGVSYNEQFF TGTGCCAGCAGCTTAGCGGGAGTCTCCTACAATGAGCAGTTCTTC
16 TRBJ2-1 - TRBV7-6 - CASSLAGLDGFNEQFF TGTGCCAGCAGCTTAGCAGGGCTAGATGGCTTTAATGAGCAGTTCTTC
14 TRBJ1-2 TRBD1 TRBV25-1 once CASSHRGENYGYTF TGTGCCAGCAGCCACAGGGGGGAAAACTATGGCTACACCTTC
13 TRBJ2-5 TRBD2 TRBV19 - CASSVLAGETQYF TGTGCCAGTAGTGTGCTAGCGGGAGAGACCCAGTACTTC
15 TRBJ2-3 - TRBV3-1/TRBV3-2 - CASSQSPARSDTQYF TGTGCCAGCAGCCAGTCCCCAGCGCGTTCGGATACGCAGTATTTT
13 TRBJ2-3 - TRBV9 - CASSVGQTDTQYF TGTGCCAGCAGCGTAGGACAGACAGATACGCAGTATTTT
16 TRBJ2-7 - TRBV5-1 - CASSPGRSAGSYEQYF TGCGCCAGCAGCCCCGGTAGGTCGGCGGGCAGCTACGAGCAGTACTTC
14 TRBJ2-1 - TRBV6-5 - CASMVDWGGREQFF TGTGCCAGCATGGTGGACTGGGGGGGCCGTGAGCAGTTCTTC
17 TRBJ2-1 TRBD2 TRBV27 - CASSLKLAGGSYNEQFF TGTGCCAGCAGTTTAAAACTAGCGGGGGGCTCCTACAATGAGCAGTTCTTC
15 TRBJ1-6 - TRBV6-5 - CASSRHIEEGSPLHF TGTGCCAGCAGTCGCCACATTGAAGAGGGTTCACCCCTCCACTTT